The present entry profiles one T cell receptor beta chain with its context. The antigen is undetermined. TCRdb called the RT-PCR reads again in MiXCR, with one record for every CDR3 protein. Among 500,000 to 600,000 distinct CDR3 sequences listed, 16% were seen once. Trimming removed 2 bases from V and 5 bases from J; junction bases left unmatched: 13. The length of the CDR3 is 17 residues. From germline, CDR1 is SGHTA and CDR2 FQGNSA. This sample is part of a study of response to subunit inactivated influenza vaccine. Overall study results and limits: Authors suggested each seasonal influenza vaccination recruits few new T cells.

The TCR originated in a man between 45 and 75 years old who received an inactivated influenza vaccine. The genes are TRBV7-2 and TRBJ2-5; 8 bases match TRBD1. Sequences were derived from CD4+ T cells sorted from PBMCs, sampled roughly 24 months after vaccination. Written as DNA, the CDR3 is TGTGCCAGCAGCTTAATTTGGACAGGGTTAAGCGGCGAGACCCAGTACTTC. This translates into CASSLIWTGLSGETQYF. The full variable domain, completed using reference TRBV7-2 and TRBJ2-5, is GAGVSQSPSNKVTEKGKDVELRCDPISGHTALYWYRQSLGQGLEFLIYFQGNSAPDKSGLPSDRFSAERTGGSVSTLTIQRTQQEDSAVYLCASSLIWTGLSGETQYFGPGTRLLVL.